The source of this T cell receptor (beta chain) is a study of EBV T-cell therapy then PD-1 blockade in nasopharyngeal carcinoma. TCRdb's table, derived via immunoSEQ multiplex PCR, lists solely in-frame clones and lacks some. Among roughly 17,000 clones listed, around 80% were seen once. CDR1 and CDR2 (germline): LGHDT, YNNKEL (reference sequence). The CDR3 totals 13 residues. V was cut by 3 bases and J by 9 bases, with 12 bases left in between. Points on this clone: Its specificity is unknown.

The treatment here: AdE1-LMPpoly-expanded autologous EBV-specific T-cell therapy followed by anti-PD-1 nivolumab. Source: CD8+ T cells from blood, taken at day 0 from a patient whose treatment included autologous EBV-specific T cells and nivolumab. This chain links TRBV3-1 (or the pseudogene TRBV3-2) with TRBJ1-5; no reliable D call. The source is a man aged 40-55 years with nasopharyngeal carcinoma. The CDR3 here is CASSQPLNGPQHF. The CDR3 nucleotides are TGTGCCAGCAGCCAGCCCCTGAATGGGCCCCAGCATTTT.